This T cell receptor beta chain was retrieved from a study of regulatory dendritic cells for organ transplantation. Deletions cut 5 bases from V and 4 bases from J, with 17 bases between. CDR1 is SGHAT, CDR2 FQNNGV, per germline. The CDR3 extends over 15 amino acids. TCRdb's copy holds only in-frame clones and misses some; the assay was immunoSEQ multiplex PCR. This table holds 30,000 to 45,000 clones, about 93% found once. General study points: Between individuals, the alloreactive memory CD8+ T cell pool differed considerably.

Remarks on this clone: The antigen remains undetermined.

The TCR comes from a human donor in good health. The chain links TRBV11-2 to TRBJ1-1; D might be TRBD1 (6 bases). Material: naive CD8+ T cells from blood. Sample subset: CD45RA+ naive T cells. The CDR3 DNA reads as TGTGCCAGCAGCCCGACAGGACCTGGGAGCACTGAAGCTTTCTTT. It is translated as CASSPTGPGSTEAFF.